The 3 T cell receptor beta chains below were found in one sample sequenced in a study of control samples from healthy donors and cancer patients (dated by TCRdb to about 2020). The library was made by the immunoSEQ multiplex PCR assay. TCRdb limited this immuneACCESS table to in-frame rearrangements with V and J called. A share of clones is missing; checked studies link under half to unresolved V genes, and the rest is unexplained. This sample lists approximately 140,000 clones; around nine tenths were detected once. The ten most abundant clones make up roughly 8.7% of the sample. The sample taken for sequencing was blood. Receptors originate from a woman aged 30 to 39 in good health.

The J gene is TRBJ1-1, the V gene TRBV5-4, with 8 bases identical to TRBD1. J lost 4 bases, V lost 4 bases, and 6 bases had no gene match. The germline gives CDR1 SGHNT, CDR2 YYREEE (reference sequence). The CDR3 spans 14 residues. The CDR3 here is CASSTDRGATEAFF. CDR3 bases: TGTGCCAGCAGCACAGACAGGGGTGCCACTGAAGCTTTCTTT. Filled out from reference TRBV5-4 and TRBJ1-1, the complete variable domain reads ETGVTQSPTHLIKTRGQQVTLRCSSQSGHNTVSWYQQALGQGPQFIFQYYREEENGRGNFPPRFSGLQFPNYSSELNVNALELDDSALYLCASSTDRGATEAFFGQGTRLTVV.

The chain carries TRBV5-1 and TRBJ2-1, with D unclear. Germline V CDR1 and CDR2: SGHRS, YFSETQ. The CDR3 length is 15 residues. Trimming removed 0 bases from V and 2 bases from J, with 9 bases in between. The CDR3: CASSLGAATYNEQFF. CDR3 nucleotide sequence: TGCGCCAGCAGCTTGGGTGCGGCTACCTACAATGAGCAGTTCTTC. Complete variable domain (other parts from reference TRBV5-1 and TRBJ2-1): KAGVTQTPRYLIKTRGQQVTLSCSPISGHRSVSWYQQTPGQGLQFLFEYFSETQRNKGNFPGRFSGRQFSNSRSEMNVSTLELGDSALYLCASSLGAATYNEQFFGPGTRLTVL.

V usage is TRBV2 and J usage is TRBJ2-2; D gene ambiguous. CDR3 length: 14 amino acids. The V and J ends lost 8 bases and 7 bases respectively, with 17 bases between them. Germline V lookup: CDR1 SNHLY, CDR2 FYNNEI. The CDR3 is CASQRNSRSGELFF. The DNA of the CDR3 is TGTGCCAGCCAGAGGAACTCCCGGAGCGGGGAGCTGTTTTTT.